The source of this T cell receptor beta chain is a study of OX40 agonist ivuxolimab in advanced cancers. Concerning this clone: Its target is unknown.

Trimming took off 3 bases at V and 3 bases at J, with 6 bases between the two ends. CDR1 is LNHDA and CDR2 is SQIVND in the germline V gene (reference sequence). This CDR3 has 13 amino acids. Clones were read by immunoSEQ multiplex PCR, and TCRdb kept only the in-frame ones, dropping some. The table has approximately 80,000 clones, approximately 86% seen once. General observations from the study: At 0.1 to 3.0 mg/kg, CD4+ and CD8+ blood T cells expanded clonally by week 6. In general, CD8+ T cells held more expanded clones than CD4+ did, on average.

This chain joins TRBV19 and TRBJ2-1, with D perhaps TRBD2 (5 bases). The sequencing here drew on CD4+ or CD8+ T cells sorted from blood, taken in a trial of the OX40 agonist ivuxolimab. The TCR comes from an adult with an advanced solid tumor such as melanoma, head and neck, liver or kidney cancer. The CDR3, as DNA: TGTGCCAGTAGTATCACTAGCTACAATGAGCAGTTCTTC. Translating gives CASSITSYNEQFF.